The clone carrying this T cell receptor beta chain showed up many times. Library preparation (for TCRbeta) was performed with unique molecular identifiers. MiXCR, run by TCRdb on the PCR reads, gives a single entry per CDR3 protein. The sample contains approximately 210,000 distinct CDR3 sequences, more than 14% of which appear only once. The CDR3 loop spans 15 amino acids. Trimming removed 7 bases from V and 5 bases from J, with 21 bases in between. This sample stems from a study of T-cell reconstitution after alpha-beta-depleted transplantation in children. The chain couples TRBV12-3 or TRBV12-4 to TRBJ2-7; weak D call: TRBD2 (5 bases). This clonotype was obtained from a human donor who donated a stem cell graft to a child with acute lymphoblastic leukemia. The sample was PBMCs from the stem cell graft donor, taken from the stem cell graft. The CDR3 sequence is CASTPSGSSGHEQYF. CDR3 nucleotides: TGTGCCAGCACTCCCTCGGGATCCTCGGGCCACGAGCAGTACTTC.